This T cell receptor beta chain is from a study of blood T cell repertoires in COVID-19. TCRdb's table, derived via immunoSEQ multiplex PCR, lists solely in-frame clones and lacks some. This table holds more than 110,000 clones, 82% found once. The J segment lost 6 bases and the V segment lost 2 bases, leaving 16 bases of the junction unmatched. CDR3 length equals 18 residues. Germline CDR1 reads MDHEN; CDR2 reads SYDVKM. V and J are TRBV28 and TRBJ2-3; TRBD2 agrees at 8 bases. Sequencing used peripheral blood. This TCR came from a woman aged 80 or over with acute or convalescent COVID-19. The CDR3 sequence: CASSLIPHTGGPMDTQYF. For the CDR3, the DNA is TGTGCCAGCAGTTTAATCCCCCATACGGGGGGGCCGATGGATACGCAGTATTTT.